These 30 T cell receptor beta chains were all obtained from the same sample, sequenced in a study of identical twins. From the 5' RACE reads, TCRdb called clonotypes with MiXCR, one entry per CDR3 protein. The sample lists roughly 540,000 distinct CDR3 sequences; approximately 22% were seen once. The data were also submitted as part of a second study, on T cells expressing NK-cell markers.

Sequenced input: CD4+ T cells sorted from blood. These receptors all stem from a woman between 18 and 30 years old in good health.

In this sample, this clonotype turned up a few times. The chain links TRBV11-3 to TRBJ2-2, with 11 bases that match TRBD2. V lost 8 bases to trimming and J lost 4 bases; unmatched junction nucleotides: 3. The CDR3 spans 14 residues. The germline gives CDR1 SGHNT, CDR2 YENEEA. CDR3 coding DNA: TGTGCCAGCTCCGGACTAGCGGGCACCGGGGAGCTGTTTTTT. It codes for CASSGLAGTGELFF.

This clonotype was counted a few times. The chain uses TRBV12-3 or TRBV12-4 and TRBJ2-1; D perhaps matches TRBD2 (6 bases). The CDR3 has 14 amino acids. With 5 bases removed from V and 3 bases from J, the gap between germline ends came to 11 bases. The CDR3 nucleotides read TGTGCCAGCAGTACCGGGACTTACTACAATGAGCAGTTCTTC. Amino acid sequence: CASSTGTYYNEQFF.

This clonotype was found a few times. The rearrangement joins TRBV12-3 or TRBV12-4 to TRBJ1-2; 7 nucleotides align to TRBD1. The CDR3 is made up of 13 amino acids. The V gene end was trimmed by 2 bases and the J gene end by 8 bases; junction bases not matched to a gene: 5. CDR3 amino acids: CASSLRETGGYTF. Written as DNA, the CDR3 is TGTGCCAGCAGTTTACGGGAGACAGGGGGCTACACCTTC.

The CDR3 spells CSARDIPSLPYNEQFF. The CDR3 DNA follows: TGCAGTGCTAGAGATATTCCTAGCCTCCCCTACAATGAGCAGTTCTTC. The gene calls are TRBV20-1 and TRBJ2-1; a weak D match, TRBD2 (5 bases). The CDR3 sequence is 16 residues long. The V gene lost 0 bases and the J gene lost 2 bases, with 14 bases spanning the gap. In germline, CDR1 is DFQATT, CDR2 SNEGSKA (reference sequence).

The chain is built from TRBV9 and TRBJ2-1; no clear D gene. Looked up from germline, CDR1 is SGDLS and CDR2 is YYNGEE. The V gene lost 4 bases and the J gene lost 6 bases, with 14 bases spanning the gap. CDR3 length equals 14 residues. The CDR3 region is CASSPPDGFNEQFF. For the CDR3, the DNA is TGTGCCAGCAGCCCCCCAGACGGATTCAATGAGCAGTTCTTC.

This clonotype showed up just a few times. The CDR3 spells CASSLNAAKNIQYF. DNA for the CDR3: TGTGCCAGCAGTTTGAACGCAGCCAAAAACATTCAGTACTTC. This sequence joins TRBV27 and TRBJ2-4; D gene uncertain. The CDR3 has 14 amino acids. Germline V gene lookup returns CDR1 MNHEY and CDR2 SMNVEV (reference sequence). V lost 3 bases and J lost 0, with 6 bases in between.

This clonotype was observed a handful of times. This sequence joins TRBV6-4 and TRBJ2-1; D might be TRBD1 or TRBD2, each matching 5 bases. Trimming stripped 5 bases from V and 9 bases from J, with 17 bases between. The CDR3 length is 14 residues. In germline, CDR1 is MRHNA, CDR2 SNTAGT. The CDR3 protein is CASSTGTNSGEQFF. The DNA of the CDR3 is TGTGCCAGCAGTACCGGGACGAACTCGGGTGAGCAGTTCTTC.

This clonotype was observed at least ten times. This chain connects TRBV18 to TRBJ2-5; no firm D call. The CDR3 has 12 amino acids. Between the trimmed V and J ends, which lost 0 bases and 5 bases, there was a span of 4 bases. CDR1 and CDR2 from the germline V gene are KGHSH and LQKENI. CDR3 sequence: CASSPPAETQYF. In DNA, the CDR3 is TGTGCCAGCTCACCACCCGCCGAGACCCAGTACTTC. Combining the CDR3 with reference TRBV18 and TRBJ2-5 gives the whole variable domain NAGVMQNPRHLVRRRGQEARLRCSPMKGHSHVYWYRQLPEEGLKFMVYLQKENIIDESGMPKERFSAEFPKEGPSILRIQQVVRGDSAAYFCASSPPAETQYFGPGTRLLVL.

The genes are TRBV20-1 and TRBJ2-7, with 7 positions matching TRBD1. This CDR3 comprises 12 residues. V gave up 4 bases and J gave up 6 bases; unmatched junction bases: 6. CDR1 is DFQATT and CDR2 is SNEGSKA in the germline V gene (reference sequence). CDR3 amino acids: CSANDRAAEQYF. The DNA of the CDR3 is TGCAGTGCTAACGACAGGGCGGCCGAGCAGTACTTC.

This clonotype showed up just a few times. The chain carries TRBV27 and TRBJ2-1; D is possibly TRBD1 (6 bases). The ends were cut back, 8 bases at V and 9 bases at J, with 26 bases in the middle. The CDR3 totals 16 residues. Germline V CDR1 and CDR2: MNHEY, SMNVEV (reference sequence). CDR3 DNA: TGTGCCAGCGAAGGGGTGGGTCAGGGGCCTTCATCTGAGCAGTTCTTC. Encoded protein: CASEGVGQGPSSEQFF.

V is TRBV6-2 or TRBV6-3 and J is TRBJ2-1, with 7 bases fitting TRBD2. The trim removed 5 bases at V and 3 bases at J, leaving 19 bases unmatched. CDR3 length: 19 residues. Germline V lookup: CDR1 MNHEY, CDR2 SVGEGT. CDR3 protein: CASSPTRVERGSLYNEQFF. The CDR3 nucleotides read TGTGCCAGCAGTCCCACCAGGGTAGAGCGGGGTTCCCTCTACAATGAGCAGTTCTTC.

The chain has TRBV6-5 and TRBJ2-7; 9 bases are a match to TRBD2. CDR1 and CDR2 from the germline V gene are MNHEY and SVGAGI. This CDR3 is built from 15 residues. V shed 0 bases, J shed 6 bases, and the junction held 6 bases outside the gene matches. CDR3 protein: CASSYSRGREAEQYF. DNA for the CDR3: TGTGCCAGCAGTTACTCACGCGGGAGGGAAGCCGAGCAGTACTTC.

The chain links TRBV2 to TRBJ2-3, with TRBD2 matching 8 bases. There are 14 residues in the CDR3. Trimming cost V 8 bases and J 0 bases; bases outside gene matches: 4. Germline V gene lookup returns CDR1 SNHLY and CDR2 FYNNEI. The CDR3 nucleotides are TGTGCCAGCCACATAGCGGGGAGCACAGATACGCAGTATTTT. Its translation: CASHIAGSTDTQYF.

This clonotype was found a few times. The rearrangement joins TRBV10-3 to TRBJ1-1, with D tentatively TRBD1 (6 bases). Germline values: CDR1 ENHRY, CDR2 SYGVKD. The CDR3 consists of 13 residues. Trimming took 8 bases from V and 5 from J, leaving 15 bases between them. The CDR3 coding sequence is TGTGCCATCGGGAACAGGGACTGGACTGAAGCTTTCTTT. As protein: CAIGNRDWTEAFF.

This clonotype was seen only a few times. The V gene is TRBV12-3 or TRBV12-4, the J gene TRBJ1-2; 8 bases match TRBD1. The CDR3 covers 14 residues. V was pared by 6 bases and J by 7 bases, with 10 bases of the junction left unmatched. The CDR3 loop is CASSPTGARGGYTF. The CDR3 DNA is TGTGCCAGCAGCCCGACAGGGGCTCGGGGTGGCTACACCTTC.

This chain joins TRBV7-2 and TRBJ2-3; the match to TRBD2 covers 8 bases. Germline V gives CDR1 SGHTA, CDR2 FQGNSA. The length of the CDR3 is 15 residues. Losses at the gene ends were 7 bases for V and 4 bases for J; bases not matched to a gene: 10. CDR3 amino acids: CASIRGGNIADTQYF. The CDR3 region has the DNA TGTGCCAGCATCCGGGGGGGAAATATCGCAGATACGCAGTATTTT.

This clonotype was observed a handful of times. The chain has TRBV10-1 and TRBJ2-7; D call uncertain. Trimming took off 6 bases at V and 1 base at J, with 13 bases between the two ends. The CDR3 totals 14 residues. CDR1 WNHNN and CDR2 SYGVQD come from the germline V gene (reference sequence). CDR3 nucleotide sequence: TGCGCCAGCAGAGATCTACCCAGTTCCTACGAGCAGTACTTC. Amino acid sequence: CASRDLPSSYEQYF.

This chain joins TRBV7-2 and TRBJ2-1, with TRBD2 as a possible D gene (6 bases). CDR1 is SGHTA and CDR2 is FQGNSA in the germline V gene. This CDR3 has 14 amino acids. The ends were cut back, 3 bases at V and 9 bases at J, with 15 bases in the middle. The CDR3 region is CASSFPGVSREQFF. CDR3 nucleotide sequence: TGTGCCAGCAGCTTTCCGGGGGTAAGTCGTGAGCAGTTCTTC. Filled out from reference TRBV7-2 and TRBJ2-1, the complete variable domain reads GAGVSQSPSNKVTEKGKDVELRCDPISGHTALYWYRQSLGQGLEFLIYFQGNSAPDKSGLPSDRFSAERTGGSVSTLTIQRTQQEDSAVYLCASSFPGVSREQFFGPGTRLTVL.

This clonotype was counted between two and nine times. This chain links TRBV5-1 with TRBJ2-1; the D is unclear. Germline loops: CDR1 SGHRS, CDR2 YFSETQ. The CDR3 loop spans 14 amino acids. The V gene lost 2 bases and the J gene lost 6 bases, with 12 bases spanning the gap. DNA for the CDR3: TGCGCCAGCAGCTTAAGAACGGGCCTCAATGAGCAGTTCTTC. Protein sequence: CASSLRTGLNEQFF.

This clonotype was observed many times. The chain carries TRBV20-1 and TRBJ1-1; D is undetermined. CDR1 DFQATT and CDR2 SNEGSKA come from the germline V gene (reference sequence). This CDR3 has 15 amino acids. Trimming shortened V by 0 bases and J by 5 bases, and 16 bases separated the two germline ends. The CDR3 loop reads CSARDPSGRRTEAFF. The CDR3 DNA sequence: TGCAGTGCTAGAGATCCCTCGGGCAGGAGAACTGAAGCTTTCTTT.

This clonotype was picked up many times. The V call is TRBV2, the J call TRBJ2-2; D gene unclear. Germline CDR1 reads SNHLY; CDR2 reads FYNNEI. Deletions cut 7 bases from V and 7 bases from J, with 7 bases between. The CDR3 consists of 11 residues. The CDR3 DNA follows: TGTGCCAGCACATTCTTCGGGGAGCTGTTTTTT. It translates to CASTFFGELFF.

This sequence joins TRBV10-3 and TRBJ2-7, with 9 bases matching TRBD2. This CDR3 spans 16 amino acids. Unmatched junction bases numbered 3, after V lost 0 bases and J lost 0 bases. Germline V lookup: CDR1 ENHRY, CDR2 SYGVKD. The CDR3 loop is CAISESRGGDSYEQYF. CDR3 DNA sequence: TGTGCCATCAGTGAGTCACGCGGGGGGGACTCCTACGAGCAGTACTTC.

This clonotype was seen only a few times. The rearrangement uses TRBV20-1 and TRBJ1-1, with 8 bases that match TRBD1. This CDR3 is 15 amino acids long. J gave up 3 bases and V 3 bases, and 9 bases lay outside the gene matches. Germline V lookup: CDR1 DFQATT, CDR2 SNEGSKA (reference sequence). Written as DNA, the CDR3 is TGCAGTGCTAGTCACACAGGGGGGAGGGACACTGAAGCTTTCTTT. Translated: CSASHTGGRDTEAFF.

This chain uses TRBV20-1 with TRBJ1-1, with a possible D match to TRBD1 (5 bases). This CDR3 is built from 14 residues. Germline loops: CDR1 DFQATT, CDR2 SNEGSKA (reference sequence). Trimming shortened V by 1 base and J by 0 bases, and 9 bases separated the two germline ends. The CDR3 sequence is CSARGGSMNTEAFF. The CDR3 region has the DNA TGCAGTGCTAGAGGGGGGAGCATGAACACTGAAGCTTTCTTT.

This chain connects TRBV6-1 to TRBJ2-2, with 9 nucleotides matching TRBD2. Per germline, CDR1 MNHNS and CDR2 SASEGT. The CDR3 is made up of 18 amino acids. After removal of 5 bases from V and 5 bases from J, the junction contained 15 bases not matched to a gene. This chain's CDR3 is CASSPLGGGGVRTGELFF. The CDR3 DNA reads TGTGCCAGCAGTCCCCTCGGGGGCGGGGGGGTGAGGACCGGGGAGCTGTTTTTT.

The chain uses TRBV29-1 and TRBJ1-2; D is undetermined. CDR1 and CDR2 from the germline V gene are SQVTM and ANQGSEA. Trimming shortened V by 3 bases and J by 2 bases, and 10 bases separated the two germline ends. The CDR3 is 13 residues long. The CDR3 protein is CSVEVMANYGYTF. Here the CDR3 DNA reads TGCAGCGTTGAGGTTATGGCGAACTATGGCTACACCTTC.

This clonotype was seen a handful of times. The chain is built from TRBV15 and TRBJ2-7; 12 bases are shared with TRBD2. The germline gives CDR1 LNHNV, CDR2 YYDKDF (reference sequence). Trimming removed 1 base from V and 2 bases from J; junction bases left unmatched: 0. The CDR3 has 15 residues. The CDR3 loop is CATSRGTSGAYEQYF. DNA of the CDR3: TGTGCCACCAGCAGAGGGACTAGCGGGGCCTACGAGCAGTACTTC.

This clonotype was found a few times. The chain combines TRBV21-1 with TRBJ1-2; TRBD1 is taken as the D call from the table, unchecked against the DNA. TRBV21-1 is noted as a pseudogene. The CDR3 contains 13 residues. CDR3: CASSLFQGSGYTF. The DNA of the CDR3 is TGTGCCAGCAGTTTATTCCAGGGGTCTGGCTACACCTTC.

The chain uses TRBV2 and TRBJ2-3; TRBD2 agrees at 13 bases. The germline CDR1 and CDR2 sequences are SNHLY and FYNNEI. The V gene end was trimmed by 9 bases and the J gene end by 1 base; junction bases not matched to a gene: 1. CDR3 length: 14 residues. CDR3 region: CASGLAGGTDTQYF. The CDR3 coding sequence is TGTGCCAGTGGACTAGCGGGGGGCACAGATACGCAGTATTTT.

This clonotype was seen only a few times. The V and J genes are TRBV12-3 or TRBV12-4 and TRBJ2-1; 16 positions match TRBD2. J was trimmed by 1 base and V by 5 bases; bases with no gene match: 11. The CDR3 totals 20 residues. Here the CDR3 reads CASSPIPGTSGRASYNEQFF. CDR3 DNA: TGTGCCAGCAGTCCAATCCCGGGGACTAGCGGGAGGGCGTCCTACAATGAGCAGTTCTTC.